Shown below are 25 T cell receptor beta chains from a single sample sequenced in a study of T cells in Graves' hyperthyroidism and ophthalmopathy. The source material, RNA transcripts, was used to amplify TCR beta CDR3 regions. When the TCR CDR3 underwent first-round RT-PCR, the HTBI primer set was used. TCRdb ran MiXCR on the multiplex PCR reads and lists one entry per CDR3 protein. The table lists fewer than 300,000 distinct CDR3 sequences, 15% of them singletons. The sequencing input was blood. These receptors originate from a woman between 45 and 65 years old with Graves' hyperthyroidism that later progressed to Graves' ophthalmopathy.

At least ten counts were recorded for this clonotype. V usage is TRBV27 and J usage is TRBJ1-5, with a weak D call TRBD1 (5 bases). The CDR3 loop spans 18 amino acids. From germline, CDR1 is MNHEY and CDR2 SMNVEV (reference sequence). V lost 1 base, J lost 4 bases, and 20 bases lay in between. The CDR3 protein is CASSLFGVGEGENQPQHF. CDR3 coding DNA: TGTGCCAGCAGTTTATTTGGGGTTGGGGAAGGGGAAAATCAGCCCCAGCATTTT.

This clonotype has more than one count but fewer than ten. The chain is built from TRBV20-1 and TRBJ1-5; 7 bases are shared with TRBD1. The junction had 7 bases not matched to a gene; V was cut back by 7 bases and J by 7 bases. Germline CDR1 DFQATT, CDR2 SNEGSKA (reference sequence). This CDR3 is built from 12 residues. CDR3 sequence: CSVIQGNQPQHF. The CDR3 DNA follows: TGCAGTGTTATACAGGGGAACCAGCCCCAGCATTTT.

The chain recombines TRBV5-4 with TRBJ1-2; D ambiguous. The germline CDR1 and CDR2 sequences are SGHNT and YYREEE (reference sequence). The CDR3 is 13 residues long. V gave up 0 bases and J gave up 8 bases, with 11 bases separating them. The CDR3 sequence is CASSLGREWGYTF. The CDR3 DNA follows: TGTGCCAGCAGCTTGGGCCGGGAGTGGGGCTACACCTTC.

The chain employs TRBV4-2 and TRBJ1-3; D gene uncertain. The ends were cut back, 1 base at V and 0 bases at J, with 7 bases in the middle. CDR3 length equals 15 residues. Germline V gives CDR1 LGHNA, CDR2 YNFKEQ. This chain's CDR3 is CASSQGMHSGNTIYF. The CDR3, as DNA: TGTGCCAGCAGCCAAGGGATGCACTCTGGAAACACCATATATTTT.

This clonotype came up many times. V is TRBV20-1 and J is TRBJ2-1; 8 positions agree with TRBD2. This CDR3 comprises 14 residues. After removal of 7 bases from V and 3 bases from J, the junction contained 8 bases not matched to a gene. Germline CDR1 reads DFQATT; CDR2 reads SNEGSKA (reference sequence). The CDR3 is CSGGGSGSYNEQFF. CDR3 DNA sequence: TGCAGTGGGGGTGGGAGCGGGAGCTACAATGAGCAGTTCTTC.

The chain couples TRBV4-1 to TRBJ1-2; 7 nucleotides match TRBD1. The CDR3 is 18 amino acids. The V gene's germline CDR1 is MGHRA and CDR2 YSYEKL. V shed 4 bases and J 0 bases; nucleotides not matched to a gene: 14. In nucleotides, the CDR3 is TGCGCCAGCAGCCCGCCCCGCACAGGGGTCCCCTCTAACTATGGCTACACCTTC. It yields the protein CASSPPRTGVPSNYGYTF.

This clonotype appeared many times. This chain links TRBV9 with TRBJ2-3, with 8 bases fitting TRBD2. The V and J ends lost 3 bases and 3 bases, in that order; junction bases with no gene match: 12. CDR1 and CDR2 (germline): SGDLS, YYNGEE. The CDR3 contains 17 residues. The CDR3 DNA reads TGTGCCAGCAGCGCCCACCTCCTGGCGGGAGGTACAGATACGCAGTATTTT. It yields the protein CASSAHLLAGGTDTQYF.

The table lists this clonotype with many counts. The CDR3 nucleotides read TGTGCCAGCAGTTACTTTGGGACAGGGGGGAGCAATGAGCAGTTCTTC. Translated, it gives CASSYFGTGGSNEQFF. This rearrangement joins TRBV6-6 to TRBJ2-1, with TRBD1 matching over 11 bases. The CDR3 totals 16 residues. Germline V gene lookup returns CDR1 MNHNY and CDR2 SVGAGI (reference sequence). Trimming cost V 1 base and J 6 bases; bases outside gene matches: 5.

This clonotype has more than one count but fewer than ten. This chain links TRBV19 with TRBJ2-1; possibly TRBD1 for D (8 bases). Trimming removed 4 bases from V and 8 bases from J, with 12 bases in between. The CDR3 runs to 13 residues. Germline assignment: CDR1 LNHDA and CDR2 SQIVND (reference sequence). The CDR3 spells CASSRTGGDEQFF. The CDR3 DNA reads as TGTGCCAGTAGTAGAACAGGGGGGGATGAGCAGTTCTTC. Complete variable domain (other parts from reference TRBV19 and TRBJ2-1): DGGITQSPKYLFRKEGQNVTLSCEQNLNHDAMYWYRQDPGQGLRLIYYSQIVNDFQKGDIAEGYSVSREKKESFPLTVTSAQKNPTAFYLCASSRTGGDEQFFGPGTRLTVL.

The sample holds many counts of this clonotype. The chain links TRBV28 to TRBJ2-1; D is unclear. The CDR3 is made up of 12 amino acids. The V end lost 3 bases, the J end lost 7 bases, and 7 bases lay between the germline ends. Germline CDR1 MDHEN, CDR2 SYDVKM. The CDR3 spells CASSFWDNEQFF. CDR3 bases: TGTGCCAGCAGTTTTTGGGATAATGAGCAGTTCTTC.

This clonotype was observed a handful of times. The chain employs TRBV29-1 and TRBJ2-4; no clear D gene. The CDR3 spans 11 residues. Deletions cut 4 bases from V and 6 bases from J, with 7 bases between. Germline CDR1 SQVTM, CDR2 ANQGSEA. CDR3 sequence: CSVGGRNIQYF. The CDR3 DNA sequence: TGCAGCGTTGGGGGTAGAAACATTCAGTACTTC. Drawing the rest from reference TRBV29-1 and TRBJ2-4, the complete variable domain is SAVISQKPSRDICQRGTSLTIQCQVDSQVTMMFWYRQQPGQSLTLIATANQGSEATYESGFVIDKFPISRPNLTFSTLTVSNMSPEDSSIYLCSVGGRNIQYFGAGTRLSVL.

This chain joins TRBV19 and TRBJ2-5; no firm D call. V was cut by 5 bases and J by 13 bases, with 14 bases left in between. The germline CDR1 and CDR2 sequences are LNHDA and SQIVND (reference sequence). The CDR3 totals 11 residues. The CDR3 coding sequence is TGTGCCAGTAGTTTCGGACCCCGACGGTACTTC. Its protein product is CASSFGPRRYF. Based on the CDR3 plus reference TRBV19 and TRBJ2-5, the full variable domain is DGGITQSPKYLFRKEGQNVTLSCEQNLNHDAMYWYRQDPGQGLRLIYYSQIVNDFQKGDIAEGYSVSREKKESFPLTVTSAQKNPTAFYLCASSFGPRRYFGPGTRLLVL.

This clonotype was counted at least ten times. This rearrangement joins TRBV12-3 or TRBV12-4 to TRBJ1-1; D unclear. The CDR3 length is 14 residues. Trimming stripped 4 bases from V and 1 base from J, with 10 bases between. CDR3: CASSWILQNTEAFF. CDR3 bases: TGTGCCAGCAGTTGGATCCTTCAGAACACTGAAGCTTTCTTT.

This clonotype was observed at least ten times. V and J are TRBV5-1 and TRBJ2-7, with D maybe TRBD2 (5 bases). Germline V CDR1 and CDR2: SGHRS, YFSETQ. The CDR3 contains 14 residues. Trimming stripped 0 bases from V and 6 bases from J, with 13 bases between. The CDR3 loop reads CASSLAIEGSEQYF. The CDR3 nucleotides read TGCGCCAGCAGCTTGGCCATTGAGGGATCCGAGCAGTACTTC. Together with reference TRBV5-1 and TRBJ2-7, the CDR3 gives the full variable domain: KAGVTQTPRYLIKTRGQQVTLSCSPISGHRSVSWYQQTPGQGLQFLFEYFSETQRNKGNFPGRFSGRQFSNSRSEMNVSTLELGDSALYLCASSLAIEGSEQYFGPGTRLTVT.

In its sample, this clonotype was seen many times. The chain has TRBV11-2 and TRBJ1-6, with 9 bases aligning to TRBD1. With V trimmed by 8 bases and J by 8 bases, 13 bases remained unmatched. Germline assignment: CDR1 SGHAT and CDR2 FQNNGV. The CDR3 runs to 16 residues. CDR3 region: CASGSPSGQGHSPLHF. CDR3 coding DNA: TGTGCCAGCGGATCTCCCTCTGGACAGGGGCATTCACCCCTCCACTTT.

CDR3 residues: CASSPGGGSAREQYF. DNA of the CDR3: TGTGCCAGCAGCCCAGGAGGGGGATCGGCAAGGGAGCAGTACTTC. This chain joins TRBV9 and TRBJ2-7; either TRBD1 or TRBD2 may fit D (6 bases each). Germline CDR1 and CDR2: SGDLS and YYNGEE. CDR3 length: 15 residues. V lost 4 bases to trimming and J lost 7 bases, with 21 bases between them.

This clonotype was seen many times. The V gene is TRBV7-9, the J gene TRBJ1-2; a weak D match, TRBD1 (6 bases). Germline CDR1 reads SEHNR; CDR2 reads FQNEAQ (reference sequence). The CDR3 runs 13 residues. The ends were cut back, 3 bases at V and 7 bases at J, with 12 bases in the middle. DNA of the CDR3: TGTGCCAGCAGCTTGGCGGGGGCTGCTGGCTACACCTTC. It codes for CASSLAGAAGYTF.

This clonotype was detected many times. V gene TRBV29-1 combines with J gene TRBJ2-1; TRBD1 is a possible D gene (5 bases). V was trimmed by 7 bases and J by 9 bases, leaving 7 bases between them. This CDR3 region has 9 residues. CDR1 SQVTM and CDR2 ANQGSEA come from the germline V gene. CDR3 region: CSAQGEQFF. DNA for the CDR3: TGCAGCGCCCAGGGTGAGCAGTTCTTC.

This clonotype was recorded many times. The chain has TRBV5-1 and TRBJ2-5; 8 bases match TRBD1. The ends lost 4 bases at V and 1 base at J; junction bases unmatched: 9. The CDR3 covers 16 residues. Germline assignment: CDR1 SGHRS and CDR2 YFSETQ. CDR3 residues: CASSPGQGNFQETQYF. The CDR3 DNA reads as TGCGCCAGCAGCCCTGGACAGGGAAACTTCCAAGAGACCCAGTACTTC.

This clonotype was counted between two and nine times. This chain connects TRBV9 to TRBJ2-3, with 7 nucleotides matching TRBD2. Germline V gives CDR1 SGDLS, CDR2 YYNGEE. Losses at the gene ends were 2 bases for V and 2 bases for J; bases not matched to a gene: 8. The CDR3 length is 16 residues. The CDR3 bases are TGTGCCAGCAGCGTGAGCCAGGGACTATCCACAGATACGCAGTATTTT. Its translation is CASSVSQGLSTDTQYF.

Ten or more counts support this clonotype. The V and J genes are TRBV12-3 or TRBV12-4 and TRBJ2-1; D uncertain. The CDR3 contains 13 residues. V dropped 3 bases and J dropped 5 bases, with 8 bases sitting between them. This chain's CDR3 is CASSFGRDNEQFF. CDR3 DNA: TGTGCCAGCAGTTTCGGAAGGGACAATGAGCAGTTCTTC.

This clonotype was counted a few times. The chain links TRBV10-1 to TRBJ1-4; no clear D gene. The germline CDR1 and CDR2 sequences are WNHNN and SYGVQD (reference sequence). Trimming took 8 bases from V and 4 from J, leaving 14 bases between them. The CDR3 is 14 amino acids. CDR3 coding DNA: TGCGCCAGCGGGAGAGAAAGGCGTAATGAAAAACTGTTTTTT. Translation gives CASGRERRNEKLFF.

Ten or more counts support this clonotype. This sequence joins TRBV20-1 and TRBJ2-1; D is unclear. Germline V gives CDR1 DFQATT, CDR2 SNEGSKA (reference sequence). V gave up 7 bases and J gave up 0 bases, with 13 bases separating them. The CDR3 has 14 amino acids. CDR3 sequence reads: CSVKDFSSYNEQFF. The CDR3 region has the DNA TGCAGTGTTAAGGATTTCAGCTCCTACAATGAGCAGTTCTTC.

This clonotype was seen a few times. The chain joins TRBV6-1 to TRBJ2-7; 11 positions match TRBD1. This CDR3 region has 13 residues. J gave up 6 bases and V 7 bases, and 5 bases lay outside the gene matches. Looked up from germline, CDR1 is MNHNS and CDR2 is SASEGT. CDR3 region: CASTDRGPAEQYF. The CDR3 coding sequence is TGTGCCAGCACGGACAGGGGGCCCGCCGAGCAGTACTTC.

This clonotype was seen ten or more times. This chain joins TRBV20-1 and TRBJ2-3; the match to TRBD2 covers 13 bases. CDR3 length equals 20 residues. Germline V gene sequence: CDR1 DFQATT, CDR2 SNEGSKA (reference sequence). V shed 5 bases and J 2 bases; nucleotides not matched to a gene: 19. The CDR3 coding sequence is TGCAGTGCTTATTCTTTCGGTTGGTCGGGACTAGCGGGAAACACAGATACGCAGTATTTT. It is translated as CSAYSFGWSGLAGNTDTQYF.